This T cell receptor beta chain derives from a study of T cells after yellow fever vaccination. Whole-study results and caveats: Researchers noted that a small share of clonotypes showed up in both CD4 and CD8 compartments. Repertoires obtained by FACS sorting could include abundant clonotypes that entered as contaminants from the bulk population. Re-detected after boosting: most primary clones, 96% of CD4 and 80% to 90% of CD8.

The CDR3 has 15 residues. The V and J ends lost 0 bases and 3 bases respectively, with 9 bases between them. Notes on this clonotype: Antigen: not known.

Template switching by 5'RACE produced TCR cDNA, adding a universal primer site and UMIs. TCRdb ran MiXCR on the 5' RACE reads and lists one entry per CDR3 protein. This sample has over 130,000 distinct CDR3 sequences, with approximately 7.7% found just once. This specimen was CD4+ T cells sorted from PBMCs, taken 5 days after the yellow fever booster vaccination. The TCR was taken from a man aged 25 to 45 who received the YFV17D yellow fever vaccine. The chain recombines TRBV12-3 or TRBV12-4 with TRBJ2-1; D remains unclear. The DNA of the CDR3 is TGTGCCAGCAGTTTAGCGGGTGGGTACTACAATGAGCAGTTCTTC. Its translation is CASSLAGGYYNEQFF.